One sample yielded the 17 T cell receptor beta chains listed below, sequenced in a study of control samples from healthy donors and cancer patients. Clones were sequenced by immunoSEQ multiplex PCR, and TCRdb holds only the in-frame ones, with some missing. The sample lists hundreds of thousands of clones, around nine tenths occurring once. Sequencing was performed on PBMCs. The receptors derive from a man aged 35 to 55 with head and neck cancer.

The J gene is TRBJ2-7, the V gene TRBV7-2, with TRBD1 identical over 9 bases. V shed 0 bases, J shed 4 bases, and the junction held 10 bases outside the gene matches. The CDR3 totals 17 residues. From germline, CDR1 is SGHTA and CDR2 FQGNSA. The CDR3 loop is CASSLAITGGAGYEQYF. In DNA form, the CDR3 reads TGTGCCAGCAGCTTAGCGATTACAGGGGGCGCTGGTTACGAGCAGTACTTC.

The V gene is TRBV9, the J gene TRBJ1-6; D possibly corresponds to TRBD1 (6 bases). The germline gives CDR1 SGDLS, CDR2 YYNGEE. With 0 bases removed from V and 9 bases from J, the gap between germline ends came to 13 bases. The CDR3 contains 15 residues. DNA for the CDR3: TGTGCCAGCAGCGTAGGGGGGGCGCGAGGTTCACCCCTCCACTTT. It yields the protein CASSVGGARGSPLHF.

J is TRBJ1-5 and V is TRBV28; a weak D match, TRBD1 (5 bases). This CDR3 is built from 14 residues. V was trimmed by 5 bases and J by 8 bases, leaving 16 bases between them. CDR1 and CDR2 (germline): MDHEN, SYDVKM. Here the CDR3 reads CASSPPGLQEPQHF. In DNA, the CDR3 is TGTGCCAGCAGTCCTCCGGGACTCCAGGAGCCCCAGCATTTT.

The chain is built from TRBV5-6 and TRBJ2-3, with D possibly TRBD2 on 5 matching bases. The germline V gene encodes CDR1 SGHDT and CDR2 YYEEEE. This CDR3 region has 12 residues. Trimming left V 1 base short and J 5 bases short, with 5 bases between. CDR3 DNA: TGTGCCAGCAGCTTGCGGGGAGATACGCAGTATTTT. This encodes CASSLRGDTQYF.

J is TRBJ1-2 and V is TRBV29-1; 7 nucleotides align to TRBD1. This CDR3 spans 15 amino acids. Germline trimming cut 0 bases from V and 2 bases from J; bases unmatched to any gene: 6. In germline, CDR1 is SQVTM, CDR2 ANQGSEA. The CDR3: CSVEDLGTANYGYTF. The CDR3 DNA reads as TGCAGCGTTGAAGACCTGGGGACAGCGAACTATGGCTACACCTTC.

The CDR3 sequence: CASSRKGGVTDTQYF. The CDR3 DNA reads as TGTGCCAGCAGCCGAAAAGGGGGCGTCACAGATACGCAGTATTTT. The chain employs TRBV27 and TRBJ2-3, with 7 bases identical to TRBD1. The CDR3 totals 15 residues. J was trimmed by 2 bases and V by 6 bases; bases with no gene match: 8. Germline V gene lookup returns CDR1 MNHEY and CDR2 SMNVEV (reference sequence).

The CDR3 loop reads CASSFRGASGYTF. CDR3 DNA: TGTGCCAGCAGTTTTCGAGGGGCGAGTGGCTACACCTTC. This chain uses TRBV28 with TRBJ1-2; weak D call: TRBD1 (5 bases). V lost 3 bases, J lost 7 bases, and 12 bases lay in between. Per the germline V gene, CDR1 is MDHEN and CDR2 is SYDVKM. The CDR3 is 13 residues long.

V and J are TRBV2 and TRBJ2-7, with 7 nucleotides matching TRBD1. Germline lookup yields CDR1 SNHLY and CDR2 FYNNEI. The V segment lost 8 bases and the J segment 3 bases; nucleotides outside the gene matches: 13. The CDR3 is 15 residues long. CDR3 sequence: CASEGGRVSGYEQYF. For the CDR3, the DNA is TGTGCCAGCGAAGGGGGCCGGGTTTCGGGCTACGAGCAGTACTTC.

V and J are TRBV28 and TRBJ1-4, with D unclear. Germline CDR1 is MDHEN and CDR2 is SYDVKM. Trimming stripped 6 bases from V and 4 bases from J, with 12 bases between. The CDR3 sequence is 14 residues long. The CDR3 sequence: CASSSEGLNEKLFF. CDR3 sequence (DNA): TGTGCCAGCAGCAGCGAAGGACTTAATGAAAAACTGTTTTTT.

The chain combines TRBV27 with TRBJ1-6, with 8 bases aligning to TRBD1. This CDR3 is 15 amino acids long. Germline-derived CDR1 and CDR2 are MNHEY and SMNVEV (reference sequence). The junction had 3 bases not matched to a gene; V was cut back by 1 base and J by 7 bases. The CDR3 DNA reads as TGTGCCAGCAGTTTATTGGCAGGGGGCAATTCACCCCTCCACTTT. Protein product: CASSLLAGGNSPLHF.

The gene calls are TRBV11-2 and TRBJ2-1; no definite D call. V lost 1 base to trimming and J lost 2 bases, with 6 bases between them. The germline CDR1 and CDR2 sequences are SGHAT and FQNNGV. The CDR3 is 14 amino acids. CDR3 coding DNA: TGTGCCAGCAGCTTAGGTCCAGCCTACAATGAGCAGTTCTTC. It yields the protein CASSLGPAYNEQFF.

A word on this clone: Other nucleotide sequences in the sample specify the same CDR3. The chain links TRBV20-1 to TRBJ2-7; D gene uncertain. V was clipped by 1 base and J by 2 bases, with 3 bases between them. Germline V gene lookup returns CDR1 DFQATT and CDR2 SNEGSKA (reference sequence). CDR3 length: 11 residues. CDR3 nucleotide sequence: TGCAGTGCTAGAGGACCCTACGAGCAGTACTTC. It translates to CSARGPYEQYF.

The rearrangement joins TRBV15 to TRBJ1-5; D gene ambiguous. This CDR3 has 15 amino acids. Germline lookup yields CDR1 LNHNV and CDR2 YYDKDF (reference sequence). With 1 base removed from V and 1 base from J, the gap between germline ends came to 8 bases. The CDR3: CATSRALTSNQPQHF. CDR3 bases: TGTGCCACCAGCAGAGCACTGACAAGCAATCAGCCCCAGCATTTT. The variable domain in full, completed from reference TRBV15 and TRBJ1-5, reads DAMVIQNPRYQVTQFGKPVTLSCSQTLNHNVMYWYQQKSSQAPKLLFHYYDKDFNNEADTPDNFQSRRPNTSFCFLDIRSPGLGDTAMYLCATSRALTSNQPQHFGDGTRLSIL.

The chain combines TRBV10-1 with TRBJ2-1, with 10 bases identical to TRBD2. This CDR3 is built from 15 residues. Germline V gene lookup returns CDR1 WNHNN and CDR2 SYGVQD (reference sequence). With V trimmed by 0 bases and J by 9 bases, 5 bases remained unmatched. The CDR3 DNA is TGCGCCAGCAGTGAGTCCCTAGCGGGAGCGACTGAGCAGTTCTTC. This encodes CASSESLAGATEQFF.

V and J are TRBV11-2 and TRBJ2-2; D possibly corresponds to TRBD1 (6 bases). The CDR3 has 12 residues. Deletions cut 4 bases from V and 10 bases from J, with 10 bases between. Germline V CDR1 and CDR2: SGHAT, FQNNGV. The CDR3, as DNA: TGTGCCAGCAGCTCAGGGGTGGCGGAGCTGTTTTTT. Protein sequence: CASSSGVAELFF. Using reference TRBV11-2 and TRBJ2-2 for the parts outside the CDR3, the full variable domain is EAGVAQSPRYKIIEKRQSVAFWCNPISGHATLYWYQQILGQGPKLLIQFQNNGVVDDSQLPKDRFSAERLKGVDSTLKIQPAKLEDSAVYLCASSSGVAELFFGEGSRLTVL.

A remark on this clone: Sequence at one end of the junction differs from germline and may be a read error. V and J are TRBV7-7 and TRBJ2-2, with TRBD2 identical over 7 bases. Germline loops: CDR1 SSHAT, CDR2 FNYEAQ (reference sequence). This CDR3 comprises 16 residues. The CDR3 loop reads CASSLVGGRNTGELFF. CDR3 DNA: TGTGCTAGCAGCTTAGTGGGCGGGAGGAACACCGGGGAGCTGTTTTTT.

This chain connects TRBV9 to TRBJ1-3; D is uncertain. The CDR3 spans 17 residues. V was cut by 2 bases and J by 4 bases, with 19 bases left in between. Germline CDR1 reads SGDLS; CDR2 reads YYNGEE. CDR3 coding DNA: TGTGCCAGCAGCGTCGCCACTGGGCCAGCCTCCGGAAACACCATATATTTT. It specifies CASSVATGPASGNTIYF.